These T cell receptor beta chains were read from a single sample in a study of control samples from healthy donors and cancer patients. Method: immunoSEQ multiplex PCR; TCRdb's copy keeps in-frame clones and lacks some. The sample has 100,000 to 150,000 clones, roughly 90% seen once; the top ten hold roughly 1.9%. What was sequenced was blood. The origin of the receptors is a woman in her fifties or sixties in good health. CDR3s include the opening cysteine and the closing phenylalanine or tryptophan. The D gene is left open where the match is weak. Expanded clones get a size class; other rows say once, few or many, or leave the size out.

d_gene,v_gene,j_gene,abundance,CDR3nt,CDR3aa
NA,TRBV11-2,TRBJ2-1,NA,TGTGCCAGCAGCTTAGTACTAACGGAGCAGTTCTTC,CASSLVLTEQFF
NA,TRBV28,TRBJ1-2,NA,TGTGCCAGCAGTTCCTACAGGGAGTGGGGCTATGGCTACACCTTC,CASSSYREWGYGYTF
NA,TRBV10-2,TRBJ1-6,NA,TGCGCCAGCAGTGAGTCAGGGGACTATAATTCACCCCTCCACTTT,CASSESGDYNSPLHF
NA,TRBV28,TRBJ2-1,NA,TGTGCCAGCAGTCTCGACATCCGGGAGCAGTTCTTC,CASSLDIREQFF
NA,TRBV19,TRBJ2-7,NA,TGTGCCAGTAGTGTGACAGGTAGCTCCTACGAGCAGTACTTC,CASSVTGSSYEQYF
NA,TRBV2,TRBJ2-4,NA,TGTGCCAGCCAAAACCGGGACTCCGGCCCACTTCAGTACTTC,CASQNRDSGPLQYF
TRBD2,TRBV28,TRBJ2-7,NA,TGTGCCAGCAGTTTTCGGCTAGCGGGAGGGGACTACGAGCAGTACTTC,CASSFRLAGGDYEQYF
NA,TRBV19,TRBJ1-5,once,TGTGCCAGTAGTAGTGAGTCCTCCGGGAAGCCCCAGCATTTT,CASSSESSGKPQHF
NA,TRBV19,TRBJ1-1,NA,TGTGCCAGTAGTATGTGGGGCCAGAACACTGAAGCTTTCTTT,CASSMWGQNTEAFF
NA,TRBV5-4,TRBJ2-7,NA,TGTGCCAGCAGCTTGGGAACGAGCTCCTACGAGCAGTACTTC,CASSLGTSSYEQYF
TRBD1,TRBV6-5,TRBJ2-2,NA,TGTGCCAGCAGTTATAAGGGGGCCCCGAACACCGGGGAGCTGTTTTTT,CASSYKGAPNTGELFF
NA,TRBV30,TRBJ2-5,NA,TGTGCCTGGAGTGGAGGACTTCAAGAGACCCAGTACTTC,CAWSGGLQETQYF
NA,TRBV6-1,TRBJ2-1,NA,TGTGCCAGCAGTGAAGCGGGGGGCGGTTTCTACAATGAGCAGTTCTTC,CASSEAGGGFYNEQFF
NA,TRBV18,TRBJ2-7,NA,TGTGCCAGCTCAGGGGCAGAAGACGAGCAGTACTTC,CASSGAEDEQYF
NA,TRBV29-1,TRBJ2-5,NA,TGCAGCGTAGACGGGACATCTAATAGGCCCCAAGAGACCCAGTACTTC,CSVDGTSNRPQETQYF
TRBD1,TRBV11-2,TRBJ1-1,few,TGTGCCAGCAGCTTAGAGGGACAGATTATGAACACTGAAGCTTTCTTT,CASSLEGQIMNTEAFF
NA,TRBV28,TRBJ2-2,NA,TGTGCCAGCAGTCGACACTCGAACACCGGGGAGCTGTTTTTT,CASSRHSNTGELFF
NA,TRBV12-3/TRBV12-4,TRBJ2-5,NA,TGTGCCAGCAGTCCCAGGACTTCGGAGACCCAGTACTTC,CASSPRTSETQYF
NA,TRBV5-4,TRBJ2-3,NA,TGTGCCAGCAGCGGAATAGGACAGATAACAGATACGCAGTATTTT,CASSGIGQITDTQYF
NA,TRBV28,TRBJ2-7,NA,TGTGCCAGCAGTTTATCCCCCGGCGGAGTCAGGGGAGTGCACGAGCAGTACTTC,CASSLSPGGVRGVHEQYF
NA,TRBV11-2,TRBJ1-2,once,TGTGCCAGCAGCCCCCAAAACACAGGGGGCTACACCTTC,CASSPQNTGGYTF
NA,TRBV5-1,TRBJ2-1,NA,TGCGCCAGCAGCTTGGGCCCAGCTGGGGACAATGAGCAGTTCTTC,CASSLGPAGDNEQFF
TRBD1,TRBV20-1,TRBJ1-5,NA,TGCAGTGCTAGTACAGGGGATCAGCCCCAGCATTTT,CSASTGDQPQHF
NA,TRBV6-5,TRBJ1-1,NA,TGTGCCAGCATGTGGGGGGCTGACACTGAAGCTTTCTTT,CASMWGADTEAFF
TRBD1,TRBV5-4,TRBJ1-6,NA,TGTGCCAGCAGCTTGGAACAGGGGGATTCACCCCTCCACTTT,CASSLEQGDSPLHF
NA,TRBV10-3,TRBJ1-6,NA,TGTGCCATCAGGCCGGGACTTGGGGGTTCACCCCTCCACTTT,CAIRPGLGGSPLHF
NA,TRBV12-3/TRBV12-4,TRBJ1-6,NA,TGTGCCAGCAGTTTGGAGGGTTCACCCCTCCACTTT,CASSLEGSPLHF
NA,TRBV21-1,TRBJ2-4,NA,TGTGCCAGCAGCAAAGTAGCTCTTGGGGATACGGCCAAAAACATTCAGTACTTC,CASSKVALGDTAKNIQYF
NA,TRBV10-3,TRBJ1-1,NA,TGTGCCATCAGTGAGTCGCAACAGGCGAACACTGAAGCTTTCTTT,CAISESQQANTEAFF
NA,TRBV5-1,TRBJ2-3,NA,TGCGCCAGCAGCCCTACCGGGAACCCCACAGATACGCAGTATTTT,CASSPTGNPTDTQYF
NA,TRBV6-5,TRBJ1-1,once,TGTGCCACCCAGCCCTTAAGAGTCTCGAACACTGAAGCTTTCTTT,CATQPLRVSNTEAFF
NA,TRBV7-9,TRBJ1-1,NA,TGTGCCAGCAGCTTAGGGGGCGCATTTAACACTGAAGCTTTCTTT,CASSLGGAFNTEAFF
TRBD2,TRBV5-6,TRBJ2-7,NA,TGTGCCAGCAGCTTTACTACGGGGGGCTCCTACGAGCAGTACTTC,CASSFTTGGSYEQYF
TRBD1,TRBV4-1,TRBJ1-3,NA,TGCGCCAGCAGCCTAACGGCCGGGACAGGGAGAAACACCATATATTTT,CASSLTAGTGRNTIYF
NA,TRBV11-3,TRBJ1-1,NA,TGTGCCAGCAGCTTAGCAGGGCACACTGAAGCTTTCTTT,CASSLAGHTEAFF
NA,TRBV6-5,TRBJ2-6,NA,TGTGCCAGCAGCGGACAGCCCTCTGGGGCCAACGTCCTGACTTTC,CASSGQPSGANVLTF
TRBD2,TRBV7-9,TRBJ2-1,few,TGTGCCAGCACTATGGGAGGGGCCAACAATGAGCAGTTCTTC,CASTMGGANNEQFF
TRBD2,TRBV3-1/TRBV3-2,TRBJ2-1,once,TGTGCCAGCAGCCAAGACGGACTAGCAGATTACAATGAGCAGTTCTTC,CASSQDGLADYNEQFF
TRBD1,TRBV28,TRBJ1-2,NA,TGTGCCAGCAGAACCATGGCACAGGGGGCCGGAGGCTACACCTTC,CASRTMAQGAGGYTF
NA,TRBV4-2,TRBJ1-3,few,TGTGCCAGCAGCCAAGCAGGGAGCTCTGGAAACACCATATATTTT,CASSQAGSSGNTIYF
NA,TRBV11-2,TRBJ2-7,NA,TGTGCCAGCAGCTTAGTAGGCGAGCAGTACTTC,CASSLVGEQYF
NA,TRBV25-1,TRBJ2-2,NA,TGTGCCAGCAGACCCCCGGGACTCGGTGCTTTTGGGGAGCTGTTTTTT,CASRPPGLGAFGELFF
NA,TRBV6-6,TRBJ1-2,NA,TGTGCCAGCAGTTCCAAGGGTTACTATGGCTACACCTTC,CASSSKGYYGYTF